This T cell receptor beta chain was observed in a study of T cells in localized non-small cell lung cancer. Whole-study results and caveats: Paired adjacent lung recovered a median around 52 of the top 100 tumor clones. Uninvolved nearby lung showed the greatest T cell clonality, exceeding that found in tumor.

V trimming: 6 bases; J trimming: 5 bases; junction bases outside the gene matches: 7. This CDR3 contains 13 residues. The germline V gene encodes CDR1 MGHDK and CDR2 SYGVNS. TCRdb's copy holds only in-frame clones and misses some; the assay was immunoSEQ multiplex PCR. The repertoire holds under 75,000 clones, with less than 90% as singletons. Details on this clone: The antigen is unknown.

The sequencing here drew on peripheral blood, taken before any cancer treatment. The V gene is TRBV25-1, the J gene TRBJ2-7; 7 bases match TRBD1. The clonotype was recovered from a male donor aged 60 or over with stage III squamous cell lung carcinoma. The CDR3 DNA sequence: TGTGCCAGCAGAGGACAGGCCCGGGACGAGCAGTACTTC. Encoded protein: CASRGQARDEQYF.